The clone carrying this TCR beta chain was seen more than once but under ten times. As handled by the study authors: By means of reference gene primer amplification, nucleated cell counts were estimated. Produced via immunoSEQ multiplex PCR; TCRdb's table is partial and in-frame only. D and trimming were read from the DNA, whereas the V and J calls and clone size are those reported in that table. The repertoire holds 120,000 to 150,000 clones, with 80% as singletons. The data derive from a study of blood T cell repertoires in COVID-19. Study as a whole: Collection of acute and convalescent COVID-19 samples took place in the United States, Italy and Spain. In each case, the material was cDNA or gDNA derived from T cells, B-cell-depleted T cells, or PBMCs.

Germline-derived CDR1 and CDR2 are LNHDA and SQIVND (reference sequence). The V and J ends lost 5 bases and 5 bases, in that order; junction bases with no gene match: 17. This CDR3 comprises 17 residues. The chain couples TRBV19 to TRBJ1-1; 7 nucleotides align to TRBD1. Input material: peripheral blood. This clonotype was sampled from a woman in her fifties or sixties with acute or convalescent COVID-19. DNA of the CDR3: TGTGCCAGTAGTCCCCCGAGACAGGGAAGTTTGGGAACTGAAGCTTTCTTT. It is translated as CASSPPRQGSLGTEAFF.